This note documents a single T cell receptor beta chain sequence. In the PCR, 60 Vbeta and 13 Jbeta primers were used. Sequencing was performed with immunoSEQ multiplex PCR; in TCRdb, only in-frame clones are kept and a portion is missing. The table has some 65,000 clones, about 78% seen once; the top ten hold 3%. This sample stems from a study of cytomegalovirus exposure and HLA in healthy donors. The V gene lost 5 bases and the J gene lost 3 bases, with 8 bases spanning the gap. The CDR3 sequence is 11 residues long. The germline V gene has CDR1 DFQATT and CDR2 SNEGSKA (reference sequence). This TCR derives from a girl aged 10 to 17 in good health and CMV-seropositive. This chain uses TRBV20-1 with TRBJ2-7; possible D gene TRBD2, 6 bases. Sequenced input: PBMCs. The CDR3, as DNA: TGCAGTGCTTTCGGGAGCTACGAGCAGTACTTC. Its protein product is CSAFGSYEQYF.